The source of this T cell receptor beta chain is a study of Ad26.COV2.S vaccination and SARS-CoV-2 variants. Study at large: Donor joined the COV1001 Ad26.COV2.S trial arm.

Using immunoSEQ multiplex PCR, the repertoire was profiled, and TCRdb retains in-frame clones only, with some absent. The sample shows roughly 380,000 clones, approximately 88% of them seen only once. Note on this clone: What it binds is unknown.

General study results and limits: Researchers cautioned that TCR breadth and depth analyses may have underestimated total T cell responses.

The ends lost 8 bases at V and 0 bases at J; junction bases unmatched: 3. The CDR3 length is 15 residues. Germline V gene data show CDR1 as KGHDR and CDR2 as SFDVKD. The treatment: roughly 20 received Ad26.COV2.S at low or high dose, single or two shots; a few received placebo; per-sample allocation not given. Collection of samples fell on day 63 after the first vaccine or placebo injection. This rearrangement joins TRBV24-1 to TRBJ2-1, with 10 nucleotides matching TRBD2. The specimen comprised peripheral blood, sampled in a trial of Ad26.COV2.S vaccine versus placebo. The sequence was collected from a person aged 18-60 years who received the Ad26.COV2.S COVID-19 vaccine or a placebo. The CDR3 spells CATTSGGGSYNEQFF. Here the CDR3 DNA reads TGTGCCACCACTAGCGGGGGAGGCTCCTACAATGAGCAGTTCTTC.